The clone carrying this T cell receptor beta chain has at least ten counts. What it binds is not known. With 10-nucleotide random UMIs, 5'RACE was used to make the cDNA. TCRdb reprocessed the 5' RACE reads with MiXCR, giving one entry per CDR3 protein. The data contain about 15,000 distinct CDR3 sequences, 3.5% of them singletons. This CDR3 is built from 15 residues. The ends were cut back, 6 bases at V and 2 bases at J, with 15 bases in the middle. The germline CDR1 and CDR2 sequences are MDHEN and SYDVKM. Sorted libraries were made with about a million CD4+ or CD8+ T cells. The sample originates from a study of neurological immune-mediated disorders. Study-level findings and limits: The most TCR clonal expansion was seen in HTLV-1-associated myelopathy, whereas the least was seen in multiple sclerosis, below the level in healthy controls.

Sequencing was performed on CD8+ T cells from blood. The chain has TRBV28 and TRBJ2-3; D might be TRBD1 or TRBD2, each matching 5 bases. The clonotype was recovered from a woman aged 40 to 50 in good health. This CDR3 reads CASSPRDPLTDTQYF. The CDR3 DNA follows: TGTGCCAGCAGCCCCCGGGACCCACTCACAGATACGCAGTATTTT.